The 25 T cell receptor beta chains below were found in one sample sequenced in a study of cytomegalovirus exposure and HLA in healthy donors. This PCR relied on a set of 60 Vbeta primers and 13 Jbeta primers. Clones were read by immunoSEQ multiplex PCR, and TCRdb kept only the in-frame ones, dropping some. The sample shows about 150,000 clones, almost 85% of them seen only once. Sequencing was performed on PBMCs. These receptors all come from a girl aged 10 to 17 in good health and CMV-seropositive.

This clone showed up just a few times. The rearrangement joins TRBV25-1 to TRBJ1-6, with 9 bases lining up with TRBD1. The germline gives CDR1 MGHDK, CDR2 SYGVNS. Germline trimming cut 3 bases from V and 8 bases from J; bases unmatched to any gene: 5. The CDR3 spans 15 residues. The CDR3 reads CASSDRDRVDSPLHF. In DNA, the CDR3 is TGTGCCAGCAGTGACCGGGACAGGGTAGATTCACCCCTCCACTTT.

V and J are TRBV15 and TRBJ2-3, with TRBD1 as a possible D gene (5 bases). V gave up 1 base and J gave up 5 bases, with 13 bases separating them. The CDR3 is 15 amino acids. Germline V gene data show CDR1 as LNHNV and CDR2 as YYDKDF (reference sequence). The CDR3 nucleotides read TGTGCCACCAGCAGAGCCGGCAGGGCACAAGATACGCAGTATTTT. As protein: CATSRAGRAQDTQYF.

This clone was seen a few times. The V gene is TRBV19, the J gene TRBJ2-7; TRBD1 might be the D (6 bases). The CDR3 runs 16 residues. The germline V gene encodes CDR1 LNHDA and CDR2 SQIVND (reference sequence). V was trimmed by 6 bases and J by 1 base, leaving 19 bases between them. Written as DNA, the CDR3 is TGTGCCAGTAGCAAGGCGGACAGCCCAGGTTCCTACGAGCAGTACTTC. It encodes CASSKADSPGSYEQYF.

This chain uses TRBV6-1 with TRBJ1-4; TRBD1 might be the D (6 bases). The germline V gene has CDR1 MNHNS and CDR2 SASEGT. V was clipped by 2 bases and J by 3 bases, with 22 bases between them. This CDR3 comprises 19 residues. CDR3 in amino acids: CASSEYTGKGPWANEKLFF. The CDR3 bases are TGTGCCAGCAGTGAATATACAGGGAAAGGCCCTTGGGCTAATGAAAAACTGTTTTTT.

A single count supports this clone. The chain employs TRBV25-1 and TRBJ2-7; TRBD2 matches at 9 bases. Germline V CDR1 and CDR2: MGHDK, SYGVNS. Germline trimming cut 4 bases from V and 6 bases from J; bases unmatched to any gene: 10. The CDR3 has 15 amino acids. CDR3 nucleotide sequence: TGTGCCAGCAGTGGAGGGCGGGGGGGTGCTGGCGAGCAGTACTTC. Translation gives CASSGGRGGAGEQYF.

This chain connects TRBV7-9 to TRBJ2-7, with D possibly TRBD2 on 5 matching bases. The V and J ends lost 0 bases and 5 bases respectively, with 14 bases between them. CDR1 and CDR2 from the germline V gene are SEHNR and FQNEAQ (reference sequence). The CDR3 is 15 residues long. DNA of the CDR3: TGTGCCAGCAGCTTAGCATTGGGTAGCGTCGACGAGCAGTACTTC. Translating it yields CASSLALGSVDEQYF.

The chain links TRBV11-1 to TRBJ1-1, with 7 bases lining up with TRBD1. Trimming at V came to 6 bases and at J to 0 bases, leaving 4 bases not matched to a gene. This CDR3 is built from 14 residues. From germline, CDR1 is SGHAT and CDR2 FQDESV (reference sequence). The CDR3 region is CASRTTGLNTEAFF. CDR3 DNA sequence: TGTGCCAGCAGGACGACAGGGCTGAACACTGAAGCTTTCTTT.

This sequence joins TRBV11-3 and TRBJ2-5; 7 bases align to TRBD2. Germline assignment: CDR1 SGHNT and CDR2 YENEEA. The CDR3 has 14 residues. Trimming took 0 bases from V and 4 from J; bases not matched to a gene: 2. The CDR3 region is CASSLETGGETQYF. For the CDR3, the DNA is TGTGCCAGCAGCTTAGAAACGGGAGGAGAGACCCAGTACTTC.

The rearrangement links TRBV27 to TRBJ2-2, with D possibly being TRBD1 (6 bases). Trimming stripped 3 bases from V and 2 bases from J, with 10 bases between. Per germline, CDR1 MNHEY and CDR2 SMNVEV (reference sequence). The CDR3 length is 15 residues. The CDR3 here is CASSFRDTNTGELFF. CDR3 coding DNA: TGTGCCAGCAGTTTCCGGGACACTAACACCGGGGAGCTGTTTTTT.

The chain recombines TRBV7-2 with TRBJ2-7; no clear D gene. In germline, CDR1 is SGHTA, CDR2 FQGNSA. The V end lost 2 bases, the J end lost 5 bases, and 4 bases lay between the germline ends. The CDR3 sequence is 11 residues long. The DNA of the CDR3 is TGTGCCAGCAGCTTATATGACGAGCAGTACTTC. Its translation: CASSLYDEQYF.

V gene TRBV19 combines with J gene TRBJ1-5; TRBD1 matches 7 bases. J was trimmed by 3 bases and V by 7 bases; bases with no gene match: 3. Looked up from germline, CDR1 is LNHDA and CDR2 is SQIVND (reference sequence). This CDR3 comprises 13 residues. The CDR3 loop reads CASNRGFNQPQHF. As DNA, the CDR3 is TGTGCCAGTAACAGGGGTTTCAATCAGCCCCAGCATTTT.

V is TRBV2 and J is TRBJ1-1, with D possibly TRBD1 on 6 matching bases. Trimming took 7 bases from V and 3 from J, leaving 18 bases between them. CDR1 is SNHLY, CDR2 FYNNEI, per germline. This CDR3 contains 15 residues. The CDR3 DNA follows: TGTGCCAGCAAACCCTTCAGGGGATGGGACACTGAAGCTTTCTTT. As protein: CASKPFRGWDTEAFF.

The rearrangement links TRBV18 to TRBJ2-7; 10 nucleotides line up with TRBD1. CDR3 length: 14 amino acids. V lost 4 bases, J lost 3 bases, and 3 bases stayed unmatched. Germline values: CDR1 KGHSH, CDR2 LQKENI. Written as DNA, the CDR3 is TGTGCCAGCTCACAAGGACAGGGGGGCTACGAGCAGTACTTC. As protein: CASSQGQGGYEQYF.

This clone was counted a single time. The chain combines TRBV19 with TRBJ1-3, with D possibly matching TRBD1 (5 bases). Between the trimmed V and J ends, which lost 7 bases and 0 bases, there was a span of 10 bases. CDR3 size: 14 residues. Germline V lookup: CDR1 LNHDA, CDR2 SQIVND (reference sequence). This CDR3 is CASMWTSSGNTIYF. The CDR3 DNA reads as TGTGCCAGTATGTGGACAAGCTCTGGAAACACCATATATTTT.

The sample holds a few counts of this clone. The rearrangement links TRBV9 to TRBJ1-1; TRBD1 agrees at 10 bases. Germline V gene lookup returns CDR1 SGDLS and CDR2 YYNGEE. V gave up 3 bases and J gave up 2 bases; unmatched junction bases: 7. CDR3 size: 16 residues. CDR3 DNA: TGTGCCAGCAGCGCCCGGGACAGGGGATCAAACACTGAAGCTTTCTTT. Translation: CASSARDRGSNTEAFF.

In this sample, this clone turned up a few times. The gene calls are TRBV27 and TRBJ1-2; tentative D call: TRBD1 (6 bases). Trimming pared 4 bases from V and 7 bases from J, leaving 16 bases between. The V gene's germline CDR1 is MNHEY and CDR2 SMNVEV (reference sequence). The CDR3 contains 14 residues. Written as DNA, the CDR3 is TGTGCCAGCAGTTCCCCTGACAGGTCGAGTGGCTACACCTTC. This encodes CASSSPDRSSGYTF.

The V call is TRBV2, the J call TRBJ2-1; possibly TRBD2 for D (7 bases). V was shortened by 4 bases and J by 8 bases, with 9 bases between the two germline ends. Looked up from germline, CDR1 is SNHLY and CDR2 is FYNNEI. The CDR3 runs to 12 residues. This CDR3 is CASSGGGHEQFF. Here the CDR3 DNA reads TGTGCCAGCAGTGGCGGGGGCCATGAGCAGTTCTTC.

The chain links TRBV9 to TRBJ1-2, with TRBD1 matching 8 bases. The CDR3 has 16 amino acids. Germline V gene sequence: CDR1 SGDLS, CDR2 YYNGEE. With 4 bases clipped from V and 3 bases from J, the junction kept 11 bases outside the gene matches. CDR3 sequence: CASSPRGRLEDYGYTF. As DNA, the CDR3 is TGTGCCAGCAGCCCCAGGGGGCGCCTAGAGGACTATGGCTACACCTTC.

This sequence joins TRBV6-1 and TRBJ1-1, with D possibly TRBD1 on 5 matching bases. V shed 4 bases and J shed 5 bases, with 11 bases lying between them. The CDR3 sequence is 13 residues long. The V gene's germline CDR1 is MNHNS and CDR2 SASEGT. The CDR3 DNA follows: TGTGCCAGCAGTGGGGGGGTGGAAACTGAAGCTTTCTTT. Protein product: CASSGGVETEAFF.

This sequence joins TRBV30 and TRBJ2-3; 10 nucleotides match TRBD2. The junction had 8 bases not matched to a gene; V was cut back by 4 bases and J by 1 base. The CDR3 is 16 amino acids. CDR1 is GTSNPN, CDR2 SVGIG, per germline (reference sequence). The CDR3 loop is CAWKSSGGYGTDTQYF. For the CDR3, the DNA is TGTGCCTGGAAGTCTAGCGGGGGTTACGGCACAGATACGCAGTATTTT.

The chain couples TRBV7-6 to TRBJ2-5, with a weak D call TRBD1 (7 bases). Per the germline V gene, CDR1 is SGHVS and CDR2 is FNYEAQ. V shed 5 bases and J shed 4 bases, with 17 bases lying between them. This CDR3 has 15 amino acids. CDR3 in DNA: TGTGCCAGCAGCACATGGGGGACAGCGGGAGAGACCCAGTACTTC. This sequence encodes CASSTWGTAGETQYF.

The DNA of the CDR3 is TGCGCCAGCAGCCAAGAGGCCTCCAGGGTACCCCCTGGGTACGAGCAGTACTTC. This sequence encodes CASSQEASRVPPGYEQYF. The gene calls are TRBV4-1 and TRBJ2-7, with D perhaps matching TRBD1 (5 bases). The CDR3 consists of 18 residues. From germline, CDR1 is MGHRA and CDR2 YSYEKL. Between the trimmed V and J ends, which lost 0 bases and 4 bases, there was a span of 22 bases.

The rearrangement joins TRBV2 to TRBJ2-5; 8 bases match TRBD2. V was clipped by 4 bases and J by 2 bases; unmatched bases: 6. CDR1 and CDR2 from the germline V gene are SNHLY and FYNNEI. CDR3 length: 15 amino acids. CDR3 protein: CASSALGGGQETQYF. CDR3 coding DNA: TGTGCCAGCAGTGCACTCGGGGGGGGACAAGAGACCCAGTACTTC.

The rearrangement links TRBV10-3 to TRBJ1-5; 7 nucleotides line up with TRBD1. This CDR3 region has 14 residues. Germline V CDR1 and CDR2: ENHRY, SYGVKD. The J segment lost 8 bases and the V segment lost 2 bases, leaving 6 bases of the junction unmatched. The DNA for the CDR3 is TGTGCCATCAGTGAGGGGACAGAGCTTGAGCCCCAGCATTTT. It is translated as CAISEGTELEPQHF.

This clone was picked up a small number of times. This sequence joins TRBV6-1 and TRBJ2-7; 7 bases align to TRBD1. Trimming removed 2 bases from V and 5 bases from J; junction bases left unmatched: 6. The CDR3 covers 14 residues. Germline V lookup: CDR1 MNHNS, CDR2 SASEGT. The chain's CDR3 is CASSEPEGANEQYF. The CDR3 nucleotides are TGTGCCAGCAGTGAACCCGAGGGGGCCAACGAGCAGTACTTC.